What follows are 26 T cell receptor beta chains derived from one specimen sequenced in a study of blood T cell repertoires in COVID-19 (dated by TCRdb to the early 2020s). Library creation used the immunoSEQ multiplex PCR assay. Not all clones reach the TCRdb copy of this immuneACCESS table, which keeps in-frame sequences only. Checked studies attribute under half of the gap to unresolved V genes and leave the rest unexplained. For this sample there are about 350,000 clones; 91% appear just once. Jointly, the top ten make up roughly 3.4% of the sample. The source material was peripheral blood. The receptors were gathered from a woman between 18 and 29 years old who had recovered from COVID-19.

The chain employs TRBV11-3 and TRBJ2-6; D is ambiguous. The CDR3 loop spans 15 amino acids. The V gene lost 5 bases and the J gene lost 0 bases, with 8 bases spanning the gap. Germline V lookup: CDR1 SGHNT, CDR2 YENEEA. CDR3 sequence reads: CASSPRFSGANVLTF. The CDR3 DNA follows: TGTGCCAGCAGCCCGCGGTTCTCTGGGGCCAACGTCCTGACTTTC.

This chain connects TRBV5-1 to TRBJ1-1; the D gene is possibly TRBD1 (6 bases). This CDR3 comprises 16 residues. CDR1 SGHRS and CDR2 YFSETQ come from the germline V gene. V was pared by 4 bases and J by 4 bases, with 20 bases between. As DNA, the CDR3 is TGCGCCAGCAGCGAGGAACACAGGGTCCGAGCCACTGAAGCTTTCTTT. Translating gives CASSEEHRVRATEAFF.

The J gene is TRBJ1-4, the V gene TRBV12-5; unclear D gene. CDR3 length equals 14 residues. V was shortened by 5 bases and J by 10 bases, with 17 bases between the two germline ends. CDR1 and CDR2 (germline): LGHNT, FRNRAP. Written as DNA, the CDR3 is TGTGCTAGTGGTGGAAACGGAGCCCAAGGAAAACTGTTTTTT. It translates to CASGGNGAQGKLFF. Full variable domain (rest looked up from reference TRBV12-5 and TRBJ1-4): DARVTQTPRHKVTEMGQEVTMRCQPILGHNTVFWYRQTMMQGLELLAYFRNRAPLDDSGMPKDRFSAEMPDATLATLKIQPSEPRDSAVYFCASGGNGAQGKLFFGSGTQLSVL.

The chain employs TRBV30 and TRBJ1-3; 8 positions agree with TRBD1. This CDR3 comprises 15 residues. V lost 2 bases and J lost 1; bases outside the gene matches: 4. From germline, CDR1 is GTSNPN and CDR2 SVGIG (reference sequence). In DNA form, the CDR3 reads TGTGCCTGGAGTCGCAGGGGGCGTTCTGGAAACACCATATATTTT. Protein: CAWSRRGRSGNTIYF.

The V call is TRBV5-1, the J call TRBJ2-5; TRBD2 matches at 10 bases. CDR1 SGHRS and CDR2 YFSETQ come from the germline V gene. The CDR3 is made up of 17 amino acids. The V segment lost 0 bases and the J segment 0 bases; nucleotides outside the gene matches: 5. The CDR3 loop is CASSLGFLAGDQETQYF. CDR3 sequence (DNA): TGCGCCAGCAGCTTGGGGTTCCTAGCGGGGGACCAAGAGACCCAGTACTTC.

This chain connects TRBV24-1 to TRBJ2-3, with D perhaps TRBD2 (5 bases). CDR3 length: 16 amino acids. Trimming left V 3 bases short and J 0 bases short, with 12 bases between. Germline CDR1 and CDR2: KGHDR and SFDVKD. The CDR3 DNA sequence: TGTGCCACCAGTGATCGGAAGGGCGGGAGCACAGATACGCAGTATTTT. It specifies CATSDRKGGSTDTQYF.

The rearrangement links TRBV7-2 to TRBJ1-5; perhaps TRBD1 as D (6 bases). Germline-derived CDR1 and CDR2 are SGHTA and FQGNSA. Trimming took 5 bases from V and 1 from J, leaving 12 bases between them. CDR3 length: 15 amino acids. The CDR3 is CASSLLTGSNQPQHF. The CDR3 bases are TGTGCCAGCAGCCTACTTACAGGGAGCAATCAGCCCCAGCATTTT.

V usage is TRBV7-2 and J usage is TRBJ2-5; D not resolved. Trimming shortened V by 5 bases and J by 2 bases, and 15 bases separated the two germline ends. CDR3 length equals 15 residues. Germline assignment: CDR1 SGHTA and CDR2 FQGNSA. CDR3 protein: CASSPYGSLQETQYF. CDR3 DNA: TGTGCCAGCAGCCCTTACGGGTCTTTACAAGAGACCCAGTACTTC.

V gene TRBV7-2 combines with J gene TRBJ2-5, with D unresolved. From germline, CDR1 is SGHTA and CDR2 FQGNSA. The CDR3 consists of 13 residues. V shed 5 bases and J shed 2 bases, with 9 bases lying between them. The CDR3 DNA follows: TGTGCCAGCAGCGCCGAGGTACAAGAGACCCAGTACTTC. Its translation: CASSAEVQETQYF.

In nucleotides, the CDR3 is TGTGCCAGCAGCCAAGGGCCAGGGATCCAAGACTATGGCTACACCTTC. Amino acids: CASSQGPGIQDYGYTF. The chain has TRBV7-9 and TRBJ1-2; D possibly corresponds to TRBD1 (5 bases). Deletions cut 5 bases from V and 3 bases from J, with 19 bases between. Germline-derived CDR1 and CDR2 are SEHNR and FQNEAQ (reference sequence). The CDR3 is made up of 16 amino acids.

The gene calls are TRBV19 and TRBJ2-2; 14 nucleotides line up with TRBD2. Germline V gives CDR1 LNHDA, CDR2 SQIVND (reference sequence). The CDR3 runs to 17 residues. Trimming removed 6 bases from V and 5 bases from J; junction bases left unmatched: 8. CDR3 DNA sequence: TGTGCCAGTAGAGGTGGGGGGACTAGCGGGAGAACCGGGGAGCTGTTTTTT. Translating gives CASRGGGTSGRTGELFF.

V usage is TRBV5-6 and J usage is TRBJ2-7; 8 bases are a match to TRBD1. The length of the CDR3 is 16 residues. Germline CDR1 reads SGHDT; CDR2 reads YYEEEE. V lost 4 bases and J lost 0; bases outside the gene matches: 9. This CDR3 is CASSVPGGRGSYEQYV. CDR3 DNA: TGTGCCAGCAGCGTGCCAGGGGGCAGGGGCTCCTACGAGCAGTACGTC.

The V gene is TRBV11-2, the J gene TRBJ2-1; TRBD2 agrees at 10 bases. With 3 bases clipped from V and 7 bases from J, the junction kept 15 bases outside the gene matches. Per the germline V gene, CDR1 is SGHAT and CDR2 is FQNNGV. This CDR3 spans 18 amino acids. The CDR3 spells CASSFRPEREGLGNEQFF. Here the CDR3 DNA reads TGTGCCAGCAGCTTTAGACCCGAGCGGGAGGGCCTGGGGAATGAGCAGTTCTTC.

The chain employs TRBV7-2 and TRBJ1-1; weak D call: TRBD1 (6 bases). This CDR3 comprises 16 residues. Germline V gene data show CDR1 as SGHTA and CDR2 as FQGNSA. V lost 1 base and J lost 6, with 18 bases in between. The CDR3 protein is CASSLGPQGGRAEAFF. The CDR3 DNA reads TGTGCCAGCAGCTTAGGCCCTCAAGGGGGAAGGGCTGAAGCTTTCTTT.

The rearrangement links TRBV10-2 to TRBJ2-2; the match to TRBD1 covers 8 bases. V lost 2 bases, J lost 1 base, and 6 bases stayed unmatched. The CDR3 consists of 17 residues. The germline CDR1 and CDR2 sequences are WSHSY and SAAADI. This CDR3 is CASSEHTTGVNTGELFF. The CDR3 nucleotides are TGCGCCAGCAGTGAGCATACGACAGGGGTGAACACCGGGGAGCTGTTTTTT.

The chain couples TRBV2 to TRBJ1-1, with D possibly TRBD1 on 5 matching bases. With 0 bases removed from V and 11 bases from J, the gap between germline ends came to 13 bases. CDR3 size: 13 residues. Germline loops: CDR1 SNHLY, CDR2 FYNNEI. CDR3 sequence reads: CASSEAEGLQAFF. DNA for the CDR3: TGTGCCAGCAGTGAAGCAGAGGGACTTCAGGCTTTCTTT.

CDR3 nucleotide sequence: TGTGCCAGCAGCCAAGCTCCTTCCGGGACGGGAGGAGATACGCAGTATTTT. Its translation is CASSQAPSGTGGDTQYF. The chain joins TRBV7-9 to TRBJ2-3, with 7 bases lining up with TRBD2. The germline V gene has CDR1 SEHNR and CDR2 FQNEAQ (reference sequence). Unmatched junction bases numbered 16, after V lost 5 bases and J lost 5 bases. The CDR3 contains 17 residues.

The V gene is TRBV19, the J gene TRBJ2-4; TRBD1 agrees at 11 bases. The CDR3 sequence is 15 residues long. The ends lost 8 bases at V and 8 bases at J; junction bases unmatched: 11. Per the germline V gene, CDR1 is LNHDA and CDR2 is SQIVND (reference sequence). The CDR3: CASSRDRGTMYIQYF. CDR3 DNA sequence: TGTGCCAGTTCGAGGGACAGGGGGACGATGTACATTCAGTACTTC. The full variable domain, in which reference TRBV19 and TRBJ2-4 provide the parts outside the CDR3, is DGGITQSPKYLFRKEGQNVTLSCEQNLNHDAMYWYRQDPGQGLRLIYYSQIVNDFQKGDIAEGYSVSREKKESFPLTVTSAQKNPTAFYLCASSRDRGTMYIQYFGAGTRLSVL.

The chain links TRBV4-1 to TRBJ1-1, with a tentative D call TRBD1 (5 bases). The CDR3 sequence is 14 residues long. Per germline, CDR1 MGHRA and CDR2 YSYEKL. Trimming pared 2 bases from V and 6 bases from J, leaving 13 bases between. CDR3 in amino acids: CASSQPGTRAEAFF. CDR3 nucleotides: TGCGCCAGCAGCCAACCCGGGACTAGGGCTGAAGCTTTCTTT.

The genes are TRBV3-1 (or the pseudogene TRBV3-2) and TRBJ2-5, with 7 bases identical to TRBD2. This CDR3 is 16 amino acids long. Germline lookup yields CDR1 LGHDT and CDR2 YNNKEL (reference sequence). Losses at the gene ends were 4 bases for V and 5 bases for J; bases not matched to a gene: 13. The DNA of the CDR3 is TGTGCCAGCAGCCCACTACTAGCGCTCCCGGGGGAGACCCAGTACTTC. Its translation is CASSPLLALPGETQYF.

In its sample, this clone was seen a few times. V is TRBV2 and J is TRBJ2-7; 7 nucleotides agree with TRBD2. Germline V gene sequence: CDR1 SNHLY, CDR2 FYNNEI. Unmatched junction bases numbered 2, after V lost 4 bases and J lost 5 bases. The CDR3 is 12 residues long. CDR3 nucleotide sequence: TGTGCCAGCAGTGGGGACTACCACGAGCAGTACGTC. It yields the protein CASSGDYHEQYV.

This sequence joins TRBV11-2 and TRBJ1-3; unclear D gene. This CDR3 is built from 15 residues. The V gene lost 1 base and the J gene lost 0 bases, with 7 bases spanning the gap. CDR1 is SGHAT, CDR2 FQNNGV, per germline. This CDR3 reads CASSLVISSGNTIYF. DNA for the CDR3: TGTGCCAGCAGCTTAGTAATCAGCTCTGGAAACACCATATATTTT.

This chain connects TRBV19 to TRBJ1-1, with no clear D. The CDR3 has 13 residues. Trimming cost V 2 bases and J 4 bases, with 8 bases left between them. Germline lookup yields CDR1 LNHDA and CDR2 SQIVND (reference sequence). CDR3 residues: CASSIRGTTEAFF. Here the CDR3 DNA reads TGTGCCAGTAGTATACGGGGAACCACTGAAGCTTTCTTT. Filled out from reference TRBV19 and TRBJ1-1, the complete variable domain reads DGGITQSPKYLFRKEGQNVTLSCEQNLNHDAMYWYRQDPGQGLRLIYYSQIVNDFQKGDIAEGYSVSREKKESFPLTVTSAQKNPTAFYLCASSIRGTTEAFFGQGTRLTVV.

V gene TRBV7-2 combines with J gene TRBJ2-3; a possible D gene is TRBD2 (6 bases). The germline V gene has CDR1 SGHTA and CDR2 FQGNSA. The V end lost 1 base, the J end lost 3 bases, and 11 bases lay between the germline ends. CDR3 length: 15 residues. The CDR3 sequence is CASSLGGSGTDTQYF. The CDR3, as DNA: TGTGCCAGCAGCTTAGGTGGGAGCGGGACAGATACGCAGTATTTT.

The J gene is TRBJ1-1, the V gene TRBV29-1, with 8 bases identical to TRBD1. The CDR3 is made up of 13 amino acids. Trimming removed 7 bases from V and 5 bases from J; junction bases left unmatched: 9. Germline assignment: CDR1 SQVTM and CDR2 ANQGSEA. The CDR3 sequence is CSAGTGLSTEAFF. The DNA of the CDR3 is TGCAGCGCTGGGACAGGTTTGAGTACTGAAGCTTTCTTT.

The V and J genes are TRBV5-6 and TRBJ1-1; D remains unclear. The CDR3 is 16 amino acids. Germline V CDR1 and CDR2: SGHDT, YYEEEE. Trimming took 4 bases from V and 6 from J, leaving 22 bases between them. The CDR3, as DNA: TGTGCCAGCAGCCTCTTCTCGAGGGATTGGTACGCTGAAGCTTTCTTT. It encodes CASSLFSRDWYAEAFF. Supplemented by reference TRBV5-6 and TRBJ1-1, the full variable domain reads DAGVTQSPTHLIKTRGQQVTLRCSPKSGHDTVSWYQQALGQGPQFIFQYYEEEERQRGNFPDRFSGHQFPNYSSELNVNALLLGDSALYLCASSLFSRDWYAEAFFGQGTRLTVV.